A selection of T cell receptor beta chains follows, all from one sample in a study of CD4 T cells in relation to SARS-CoV-2 and coronaviruses. Sequencing used immunoSEQ multiplex PCR; TCRdb keeps in-frame clones, though not all of them. The table shows roughly 60,000 clones, with about 94% occurring only once. The source material was naive CD4+ T cells from PBMCs. Receptor source: a human donor in good health. CDR3s include the opening cysteine and the closing phenylalanine or tryptophan. Fields, in order: clone size, CDR3 length, J gene, D gene, V gene, CDR3 DNA, CDR3 protein. D genes are given only for firm matches. Some rows mark clone size as missing; the rest say once, few, many or name a class of expanded clone.

size: .
length: 12
J: TRBJ2-5
D: .
V: TRBV5-1
DNA: TGCGCCAGCAGTACGGAACAAGAGACCCAGTACTTC
CDR3: CASSTEQETQYF

size: .
length: 16
J: TRBJ2-1
D: .
V: TRBV19
DNA: TGTGCCAGTAGTATAGATCTCGGGTGGCGCTACAATGAGCAGTTCTTC
CDR3: CASSIDLGWRYNEQFF

size: .
length: 11
J: TRBJ1-4
D: .
V: TRBV28
DNA: TGTGCCAGCAGTTTAAGGGAAAAACTGTTTTTT
CDR3: CASSLREKLFF

size: once
length: 11
J: TRBJ1-1
D: .
V: TRBV3-1/TRBV3-2
DNA: TGTGCCAGCAGCCAGAACACTGAAGCTTTCTTT
CDR3: CASSQNTEAFF

size: .
length: 13
J: TRBJ2-7
D: TRBD1
V: TRBV29-1
DNA: TGCAGCGTTATTGGACAGGGGACCCACGAGCAGTACTTC
CDR3: CSVIGQGTHEQYF

size: .
length: 14
J: TRBJ2-7
D: TRBD1
V: TRBV5-6
DNA: TGTGCCAGCAGACGCCGGGACAGGTATTACGAGCAGTACTTC
CDR3: CASRRRDRYYEQYF

size: .
length: 14
J: TRBJ2-1
D: TRBD2
V: TRBV7-3
DNA: TGTGCCAGCAGCCTGGGACTAGCGGGGAATGAGCAGTTCTTC
CDR3: CASSLGLAGNEQFF

size: .
length: 14
J: TRBJ2-1
D: TRBD1
V: TRBV19
DNA: TGTGCCAGCTGGACAGGACAATCCTACAATGAGCAGTTCTTC
CDR3: CASWTGQSYNEQFF

size: .
length: 15
J: TRBJ1-4
D: TRBD1
V: TRBV25-1
DNA: TGTGCCAGCAGTGACTGGACAGGCTCATATGAAAAACTGTTTTTT
CDR3: CASSDWTGSYEKLFF

size: .
length: 13
J: TRBJ2-7
D: TRBD2
V: TRBV2
DNA: TGTGCCAGCAGTGTACTAGCGGGAGGGCCCCGCTTGTTC
CDR3: CASSVLAGGPRLF

size: .
length: 16
J: TRBJ2-1
D: TRBD1
V: TRBV7-8
DNA: TGTGCCAGCAGTTCTACCCGGGACAGGGACTACAATGAGCAGTTCTTC
CDR3: CASSSTRDRDYNEQFF

size: .
length: 18
J: TRBJ2-2
D: .
V: TRBV9
DNA: TGTGCCAGCAGCCCACAGGTGGACAGCAACCCGAACACCGGGGAGCTGTTTTTT
CDR3: CASSPQVDSNPNTGELFF

size: .
length: 18
J: TRBJ2-6
D: TRBD1
V: TRBV7-9
DNA: TGTGCCAGCAGCGGGAGGCCGGGACAGGGGACCGGGGCCAACGTCCTGACTTTC
CDR3: CASSGRPGQGTGANVLTF

size: .
length: 13
J: TRBJ1-5
D: .
V: TRBV6-5
DNA: TGTGCCAGCAGTTACAGGTACTCCCAGCCCCAGCATTTT
CDR3: CASSYRYSQPQHF

size: .
length: 17
J: TRBJ2-3
D: TRBD2
V: TRBV14
DNA: TGTGCCAGCAGCCAAGATCTTGAAGCGGGAGACACAGATACGCAGTATTTT
CDR3: CASSQDLEAGDTDTQYF

size: .
length: 13
J: TRBJ2-1
D: .
V: TRBV12-3/TRBV12-4
DNA: TGTGCCAGCAGTATTCTAGGGGCCAATGAGCAGTTCTTC
CDR3: CASSILGANEQFF

size: .
length: 13
J: TRBJ2-3
D: .
V: TRBV24-1
DNA: TGTGCCACCAGTGATGGCCTCGGTGGTACGCAGTATTTT
CDR3: CATSDGLGGTQYF

size: .
length: 14
J: TRBJ2-1
D: TRBD2
V: TRBV10-1
DNA: TGCGCCAGCATTGCGGGAGTTGTGAACAATGAGCAGTTCTTC
CDR3: CASIAGVVNNEQFF

size: .
length: 15
J: TRBJ2-1
D: TRBD2
V: TRBV28
DNA: TGTGCCAGCACCTCCCCTCTAGCGGATGACAATGAGCAGTTCTTC
CDR3: CASTSPLADDNEQFF

size: .
length: 16
J: TRBJ2-1
D: .
V: TRBV28
DNA: TGTGCCAGCAGTTTATGGTCGGGAAGGACTTACGGTGAGCAGTTCTTC
CDR3: CASSLWSGRTYGEQFF

size: once
length: 13
J: TRBJ1-5
D: .
V: TRBV12-3/TRBV12-4
DNA: TGTGCCAGCAGTTTAGACTTTAGTCAGCCCCAGCATTTT
CDR3: CASSLDFSQPQHF

size: .
length: 14
J: TRBJ1-5
D: .
V: TRBV24-1
DNA: TGTGCCACCAGTTTGACGGGTAATATTGGGCCCCAGCATTTT
CDR3: CATSLTGNIGPQHF

size: .
length: 11
J: TRBJ2-5
D: .
V: TRBV5-6
DNA: TGTGCCAGCAGCTTGTCAGAGACCCAGTACTTC
CDR3: CASSLSETQYF

size: .
length: 14
J: TRBJ1-6
D: .
V: TRBV28
DNA: TGTGCCAGCAGGGATCAACCGACTAATTCACCCCTCCACTTT
CDR3: CASRDQPTNSPLHF

size: .
length: 15
J: TRBJ1-1
D: TRBD1
V: TRBV18
DNA: TGTGCCAGCTCACCCGGACAGGGGATGAACACTGAAGCTTTCTTT
CDR3: CASSPGQGMNTEAFF

size: once
length: 15
J: TRBJ2-1
D: .
V: TRBV7-8
DNA: TGTGCCAGCAGCTTAAGGCGCGCCCCCTCCAATGAGCAGTTCTTC
CDR3: CASSLRRAPSNEQFF

size: .
length: 14
J: TRBJ1-3
D: .
V: TRBV27
DNA: TGTGCCAGCAGCCGGACGGGCTCTGGAAACACCATATATTTT
CDR3: CASSRTGSGNTIYF

size: .
length: 15
J: TRBJ2-7
D: .
V: TRBV5-6
DNA: TGTGCCAGCAGCGGGGTACGAACCAGCTCCTACGAGCAGTACTTC
CDR3: CASSGVRTSSYEQYF

size: .
length: 13
J: TRBJ2-7
D: .
V: TRBV2
DNA: TGTGCCAGTACTCAGGTAATCTCCTACGAGCAGTACTTC
CDR3: CASTQVISYEQYF

size: .
length: 15
J: TRBJ2-3
D: TRBD2
V: TRBV3-1/TRBV3-2
DNA: TGTGCCAGCAGCCAGGGTCGACTAGCAACAGATACGCAGTATTTT
CDR3: CASSQGRLATDTQYF

size: .
length: 15
J: TRBJ1-1
D: TRBD1
V: TRBV20-1
DNA: TGCAGTGCTAGTCTACAGGGGGCCAGAAGGACTGAAGCTTTCTTT
CDR3: CSASLQGARRTEAFF

size: .
length: 11
J: TRBJ1-1
D: .
V: TRBV28
DNA: TGTGCCACGTACATGAACACTGAAGCTTTCTTT
CDR3: CATYMNTEAFF

size: .
length: 11
J: TRBJ2-1
D: .
V: TRBV2
DNA: TGTGCCAGCACCGCGCACAATGAGCAGTTCTTC
CDR3: CASTAHNEQFF

size: .
length: 14
J: TRBJ1-1
D: TRBD1
V: TRBV27
DNA: TGTGCCAGCAGTTACGGGACAGGGTTCACTGAAGCTTTCTTT
CDR3: CASSYGTGFTEAFF

size: .
length: 13
J: TRBJ1-5
D: .
V: TRBV19
DNA: TGTGCCAGTAGTGCCGAGAGGATCCAGCCCCAGCATTTT
CDR3: CASSAERIQPQHF

size: .
length: 18
J: TRBJ1-5
D: .
V: TRBV7-2
DNA: TGTGCCAGCAGCAACCAAGGCCCGGGACTGAATAGCAATCAGCCCCAGCATTTT
CDR3: CASSNQGPGLNSNQPQHF

size: .
length: 13
J: TRBJ2-7
D: TRBD1
V: TRBV18
DNA: TGTGCCAGCTCCTACGACAGGGTTGACGAGCAGTACTTC
CDR3: CASSYDRVDEQYF

size: .
length: 16
J: TRBJ2-3
D: TRBD2
V: TRBV9
DNA: TGTGCCAGCAGCGTATCCCTAGCGGCAAGCACAGATACGCAGTATTTT
CDR3: CASSVSLAASTDTQYF

size: .
length: 12
J: TRBJ2-5
D: TRBD2
V: TRBV12-3/TRBV12-4
DNA: TGTGCCAGCAGTAGCGGGGGAAAGACCCAGTACTTC
CDR3: CASSSGGKTQYF

size: .
length: 14
J: TRBJ1-4
D: .
V: TRBV6-5
DNA: TGTGCCAGCAGTCCTCCAGGGAGTGGTGAAAAACTGTTTTTT
CDR3: CASSPPGSGEKLFF

size: .
length: 15
J: TRBJ2-7
D: .
V: TRBV9
DNA: TGTGCCAGCAGCGTAGGACTAGAACCCTCCTACGAGCAGTACTTC
CDR3: CASSVGLEPSYEQYF

size: .
length: 14
J: TRBJ1-1
D: TRBD1
V: TRBV3-1/TRBV3-2
DNA: TGTGCCAGCAGCCAAGGGACAGGGTACACTGAAGCTTTCTTT
CDR3: CASSQGTGYTEAFF

size: few
length: 12
J: TRBJ1-3
D: .
V: TRBV2
DNA: TGTGCCACCGCAAACTCTGGAAACACCATATATTTT
CDR3: CATANSGNTIYF

size: .
length: 16
J: TRBJ1-5
D: TRBD1
V: TRBV5-1
DNA: TGCGCCAGCAGCTTGGATGGGACAGTCAGCAATCAGCCCCAGCATTTT
CDR3: CASSLDGTVSNQPQHF